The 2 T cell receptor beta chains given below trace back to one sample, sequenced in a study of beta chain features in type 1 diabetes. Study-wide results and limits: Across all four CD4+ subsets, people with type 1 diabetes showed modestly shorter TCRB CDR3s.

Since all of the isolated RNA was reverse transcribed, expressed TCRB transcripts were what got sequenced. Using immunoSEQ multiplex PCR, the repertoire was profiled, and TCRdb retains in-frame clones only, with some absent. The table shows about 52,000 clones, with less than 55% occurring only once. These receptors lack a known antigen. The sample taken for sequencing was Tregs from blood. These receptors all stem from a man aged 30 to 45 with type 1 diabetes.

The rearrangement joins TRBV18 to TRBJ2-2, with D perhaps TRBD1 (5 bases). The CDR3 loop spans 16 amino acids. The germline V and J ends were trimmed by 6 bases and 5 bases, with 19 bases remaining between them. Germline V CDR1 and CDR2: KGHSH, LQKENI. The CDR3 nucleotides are TGTGCCAGCTCCCTTTCTTCAGAGCCAGGGACCGGGGAGCTGTTTTTT. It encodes CASSLSSEPGTGELFF.

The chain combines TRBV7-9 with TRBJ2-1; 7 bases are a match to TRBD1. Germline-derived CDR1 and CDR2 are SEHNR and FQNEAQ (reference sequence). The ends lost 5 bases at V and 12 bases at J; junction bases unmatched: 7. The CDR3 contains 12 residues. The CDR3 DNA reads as TGTGCCAGCAGCCCGCAGACAGGGACGCAGTTCTTC. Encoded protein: CASSPQTGTQFF.